This T cell receptor (beta chain) was identified during a study of cytomegalovirus exposure and HLA in healthy donors. At the level of the study: Across almost 400 genotyped donors, roughly 85% landed in the Caucasian-associated ancestry cluster.

General observations from the study: Relative to the approximately 700-donor mean, N-insertions were reportedly fewer in an Asian-associated ancestry cluster in a later analysis. According to the study, around 160 TCR beta chains were cytomegalovirus-associated. Later analysis indicated greater clonal expansion among HLA-associated TCR beta chains than among equally common other chains.

Germline CDR1 SGHTA, CDR2 FQGNSA. This CDR3 contains 15 residues. J lost 3 bases, V lost 4 bases, and 5 bases had no gene match. For this clone: Its target is unknown.

In the PCR, 60 Vbeta and 13 Jbeta primers were used. Here immunoSEQ multiplex PCR was the method, and the copy in TCRdb shows in-frame clones only, minus some. Of 190,000 or so clones listed, around four fifths were seen once; the top ten hold around 1.5%. The chain carries TRBV7-2 and TRBJ2-1; 8 nucleotides match TRBD2. This receptor was taken from a man aged 45-60 years in good health and CMV-seronegative. Sequencing used PBMCs. Here the CDR3 DNA reads TGTGCCAGCAGCTCGCGGGGGGACAACTACAATGAGCAGTTCTTC. Protein product: CASSSRGDNYNEQFF.